This T cell receptor beta chain is drawn from a study of T cells in Graves' hyperthyroidism and ophthalmopathy. From germline, CDR1 is SGHAT and CDR2 FQDESV (reference sequence). The germline V and J ends were trimmed by 4 bases and 4 bases, with 8 bases remaining between them. This CDR3 has 13 amino acids. This clonotype has ten or more counts. The CDR3 regions of TCR beta were amplified from RNA transcripts. With the HTBI primer set, the TCR CDR3 went through a first round of RT-PCR. TCRdb analysed the multiplex PCR reads with MiXCR anew, one entry per CDR3 protein. Of about 300,000 distinct CDR3 sequences listed, roughly a fifth were seen once; the top ten hold under 45%.

Sequenced material: blood. This TCR was sampled from a man aged 45 to 65 with Graves' ophthalmopathy. The J gene is TRBJ1-3, the V gene TRBV11-1; D is perhaps TRBD1 (5 bases). The CDR3 DNA follows: TGTGCCAGCAGCTCGACAGCGGGAAACACCATATATTTT. Protein: CASSSTAGNTIYF.